This T cell receptor beta chain was captured in a study of blood T cell repertoires in COVID-19. For the study at large: The United States, Italy and Spain provided the acute and convalescent COVID-19 samples. PBMCs, B-cell-depleted T cells, or T cells were the source of the cDNA or gDNA that made up the material.

In this sample, this clone turned up once. This CDR3 spans 15 amino acids. Losses at the gene ends were 0 bases for V and 5 bases for J; bases not matched to a gene: 6. Germline CDR1 reads GTSNPN; CDR2 reads SVGIG (reference sequence). Original data processing: Reference gene primer amplification gave nucleated cell count estimates. TCRdb's copy holds only in-frame clones and misses some; the assay was immunoSEQ multiplex PCR. V, J and clone size reflect that table, while D and trimming were determined from the DNA. The sample consists of about 200,000 clones, 83% of them appearing once. This rearrangement joins TRBV30 to TRBJ1-1, with 10 bases lining up with TRBD1. What was sequenced was peripheral blood. This clonotype was sampled from a woman between 45 and 65 years old with acute or convalescent COVID-19. The CDR3 loop reads CAWSVSRTGGTEAFF. CDR3 sequence (DNA): TGTGCCTGGAGTGTATCTAGGACAGGGGGGACTGAAGCTTTCTTT.